The rows below give T cell receptor beta chains drawn from one sample of a study of STAT5B mutations in CD4+ large granular lymphocyte leukemia. Profiling relied on immunoSEQ multiplex PCR, and the TCRdb table lists in-frame clones only, not all of them. Here the sample spans over 25,000 clones, around 81% being singletons. The sample was CD4+ T cells from blood buffy coats. These receptors were obtained from a human donor in good health. Both conserved end residues are part of each CDR3. The D gene is left open where the match is weak. Not all rows give a size; the values are once, few, many and, for expanded clones, a class.

j_call v_call d_call clone_size cdr3_aa cdr3_nt
TRBJ1-5 TRBV2 - - CASSDSQDFRQPQHF TGTGCCAGCAGTGATTCCCAGGATTTTCGTCAGCCCCAGCATTTT
TRBJ1-4 TRBV18 - - CASSREINEKLFF TGTGCCAGCTCACGGGAGATAAATGAAAAACTGTTTTTT
TRBJ2-5 TRBV6-1 - - CASSAGGWKTQYF TGTGCCAGCAGTGCCGGGGGCTGGAAGACCCAGTACTTC
TRBJ2-3 TRBV9 - - CASSVGGEGTDTQYF TGTGCCAGCAGCGTAGGCGGGGAAGGCACAGATACGCAGTATTTT
TRBJ2-1 TRBV28 - - CASSPTGTLSYNEQFF TGTGCCAGCAGTCCAACCGGGACTCTATCCTACAATGAGCAGTTCTTC
TRBJ2-4 TRBV27 TRBD2 - CASTPTGLAGEGTKNIQYF TGTGCCAGCACCCCAACGGGACTAGCGGGAGAGGGGACCAAAAACATTCAGTACTTC
TRBJ2-7 TRBV7-2 TRBD2 - CASSSLMVAGGGRYEQYF TGTGCCAGCAGCTCGCTCATGGTAGCGGGAGGAGGCCGCTACGAGCAGTACTTC
TRBJ1-6 TRBV5-8 - - CASSLSSGTLGSPLHF TGTGCCAGCAGCCTATCTTCCGGGACGCTCGGATCACCCCTCCACTTT
TRBJ2-7 TRBV5-1 TRBD1 few CASSPQTGATYEQYF TGCGCCAGCAGCCCACAAACAGGGGCCACGTACGAGCAGTACTTC
TRBJ1-4 TRBV7-2 - - CASSQNRVGEKLFF TGTGCCAGCAGCCAAAACAGGGTTGGAGAAAAACTGTTTTTT
TRBJ2-5 TRBV5-1 TRBD2 - CASSPRTSGRRLGETQYF TGCGCCAGCAGCCCGCGAACTAGCGGGAGAAGGTTAGGAGAGACCCAGTACTTC
TRBJ2-7 TRBV6-1 - - CASSGGPGVYEQYF TGTGCCAGCAGTGGGGGGCCGGGCGTCTACGAGCAGTACTTC
TRBJ1-5 TRBV4-1 - - CASSRRGGGQPQHF TGCGCCAGCAGCCGAAGGGGAGGGGGTCAGCCCCAGCATTTT
TRBJ2-7 TRBV7-2 - once CASSSLGEQYF TGTGCCAGCAGCTCCCTCGGCGAGCAGTACTTC
TRBJ2-3 TRBV7-2 - - CASSLGGLSFTDTQYF TGTGCCAGCAGCTTAGGGGGCCTATCTTTCACAGATACGCAGTATTTT
TRBJ1-6 TRBV10-3 - once CAISEGEVSPLHF TGTGCCATCAGTGAAGGGGAGGTTTCACCCCTCCACTTT
TRBJ2-1 TRBV2 - - CASMSRPNNEQFF TGTGCCAGTATGAGCAGACCCAACAATGAGCAGTTCTTC
TRBJ2-5 TRBV5-1 TRBD1 - CASSQEGTAGAQETQYF TGCGCCAGCAGCCAGGAAGGGACAGCAGGAGCCCAAGAGACCCAGTACTTC
TRBJ2-3 TRBV7-9 TRBD2 - CASSSRGGGFNVADTQYF TGTGCCAGCAGCTCCCGCGGGGGGGGCTTTAACGTTGCAGATACGCAGTATTTT
TRBJ2-5 TRBV19 TRBD2 - CASSLTSGRKTQYF TGTGCCAGTAGTTTGACTAGCGGGAGGAAGACCCAGTACTTC
TRBJ2-1 TRBV5-1 TRBD2 few CASSLGLAEYNEQFF TGCGCCAGCAGCTTGGGACTAGCGGAATACAATGAGCAGTTCTTC
TRBJ1-1 TRBV7-2 TRBD1 - CASSLQTGGLNTEAFF TGTGCCAGCAGCTTACAGACAGGGGGCCTTAACACTGAAGCTTTCTTT
TRBJ2-7 TRBV6-5 - - CASSYGGPLPYEQYF TGTGCCAGCAGTTACGGGGGGCCACTACCCTACGAGCAGTACTTC
TRBJ2-6 TRBV7-9 - - CASSPGFSGANVLTF TGTGCCAGCAGCCCGGGGTTCTCCGGGGCCAACGTCCTGACTTTC
TRBJ2-3 TRBV5-1 - - CASSLGVGTDTQYF TGCGCCAGCAGCTTGGGGGTAGGGACAGATACGCAGTATTTT
TRBJ1-3 TRBV28 - - CASRGRPDPTIYF TGTGCCAGCAGGGGCAGGCCGGATCCCACCATATATTTT
TRBJ1-1 TRBV9 - - CASSVGFTEAFF TGTGCCAGCAGCGTAGGATTCACTGAAGCTTTCTTT
TRBJ1-1 TRBV7-9 - - CASSLGATEAFF TGTGCCAGCAGCTTGGGGGCCACTGAAGCTTTCTTT
TRBJ2-1 TRBV6-1 - - CASRGYKNNEQFF TGTGCCAGCAGGGGATACAAGAACAATGAGCAGTTCTTC
TRBJ2-7 TRBV7-3 TRBD2 - CASSLLAGGPSEQYF TGTGCCAGCAGCTTATTAGCGGGAGGGCCGAGCGAGCAGTACTTC
TRBJ2-6 TRBV27 - - CASRRAAGANVLTF TGTGCCAGCCGGCGGGCTGCTGGGGCCAACGTCCTGACTTTC
TRBJ1-5 TRBV28 - - CASKRGYSNQPQHF TGTGCCAGCAAAAGGGGGTATAGCAATCAGCCCCAGCATTTT
TRBJ2-3 TRBV19 TRBD1 - CASRLTGGPDTQYF TGTGCCAGTAGGCTAACAGGGGGCCCAGATACGCAGTATTTT
TRBJ2-3 TRBV5-1 - - CASSLASDTSTDTQYF TGCGCCAGCAGCTTGGCGTCCGACACTAGCACAGATACGCAGTATTTT
TRBJ2-3 TRBV7-3 - once CASSLSSVTDTQYF TGTGCCAGCAGCTTATCCAGCGTGACAGATACGCAGTATTTT
TRBJ2-7 TRBV6-6 TRBD1 - CASSSLGQGTDEQYF TGTGCCAGCAGTAGCCTCGGACAGGGGACCGACGAGCAGTACTTC
TRBJ1-2 TRBV6-5 TRBD1 - CASRVDRSYGYTF TGTGCCAGCAGGGTGGACAGGTCATATGGCTACACCTTC
TRBJ2-4 TRBV19 - - CASSIDRGGDINIQYF TGTGCCAGTAGTATAGATCGAGGAGGGGATATAAACATTCAGTACTTC
TRBJ2-6 TRBV30 - - CAWSPLPGESGANVLTF TGTGCCTGGAGCCCCTTGCCGGGAGAGTCTGGGGCCAACGTCCTGACTTTC
TRBJ1-5 TRBV6-4 TRBD1 few CASSDSSARDSLSNQPQHF TGTGCCAGCAGTGACTCGTCTGCCCGGGACAGCCTTAGCAATCAGCCCCAGCATTTT
TRBJ2-5 TRBV30 - - CAWSVGETQYF TGTGCCTGGAGTGTAGGGGAGACCCAGTACTTC
TRBJ1-2 TRBV5-1 - - CASSLRNRASANYGYTF TGCGCCAGCAGCTTGAGAAACAGGGCGTCAGCTAACTATGGCTACACCTTC
TRBJ1-5 TRBV19 - - CASGAGAQPQHF TGTGCCTCGGGGGCAGGGGCGCAGCCCCAGCATTTT
TRBJ2-1 TRBV29-1 TRBD2 - CSVVAGGPNEQFF TGCAGCGTTGTGGCGGGAGGCCCCAATGAGCAGTTCTTC
TRBJ1-5 TRBV28 - - CASSLTGTSNQPQHF TGTGCCAGCAGTTTGACAGGAACCAGCAATCAGCCCCAGCATTTT
TRBJ1-3 TRBV6-1 - - CASSVETQTTGNTIYF TGTGCCAGCAGTGTGGAGACCCAGACAACCGGAAACACCATATATTTT
TRBJ2-1 TRBV6-1 - - CASSIAERREQFF TGTGCCAGCAGTATCGCCGAACGGCGTGAGCAGTTCTTC
TRBJ2-5 TRBV5-1 TRBD2 - CASRHSTSPETQYF TGCGCCAGCCGACATTCGACTAGCCCAGAGACCCAGTACTTC
TRBJ2-1 TRBV19 TRBD2 - CASSSSGRADNEQFF TGTGCCAGTAGCTCTAGCGGGAGGGCCGACAATGAGCAGTTCTTC
TRBJ2-6 TRBV5-1 - - CASSWGSGANVLTF TGCGCCAGCAGCTGGGGCTCTGGGGCCAACGTCCTGACTTTC
TRBJ2-7 TRBV5-4 - - CASSLGAHVNSYEQYF TGTGCCAGCAGCTTGGGAGCTCACGTGAACTCCTACGAGCAGTACTTC
TRBJ1-2 TRBV5-4 - - CASSLARARPRSYTF TGTGCCAGCAGCTTGGCCCGGGCCCGCCCGAGAAGCTACACCTTC